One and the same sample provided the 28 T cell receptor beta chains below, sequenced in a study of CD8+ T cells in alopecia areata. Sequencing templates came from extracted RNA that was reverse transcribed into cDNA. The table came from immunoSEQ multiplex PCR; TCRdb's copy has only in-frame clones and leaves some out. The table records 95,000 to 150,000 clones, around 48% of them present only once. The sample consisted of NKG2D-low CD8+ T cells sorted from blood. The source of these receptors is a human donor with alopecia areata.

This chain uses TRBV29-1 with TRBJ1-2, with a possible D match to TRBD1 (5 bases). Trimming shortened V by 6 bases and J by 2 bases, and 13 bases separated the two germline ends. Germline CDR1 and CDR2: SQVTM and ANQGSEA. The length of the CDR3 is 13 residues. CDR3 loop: CSVSNRTNYGYTF. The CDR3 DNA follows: TGCAGCGTGAGTAACAGGACGAACTATGGCTACACCTTC. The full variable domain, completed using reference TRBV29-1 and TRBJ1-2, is SAVISQKPSRDICQRGTSLTIQCQVDSQVTMMFWYRQQPGQSLTLIATANQGSEATYESGFVIDKFPISRPNLTFSTLTVSNMSPEDSSIYLCSVSNRTNYGYTFGSGTRLTVV.

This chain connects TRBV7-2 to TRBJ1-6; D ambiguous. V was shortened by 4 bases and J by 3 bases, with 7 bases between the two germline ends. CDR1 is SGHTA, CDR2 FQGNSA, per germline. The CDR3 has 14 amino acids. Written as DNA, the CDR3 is TGTGCCAGCAGCTCTCCCGACTATAATTCACCCCTCCACTTT. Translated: CASSSPDYNSPLHF.

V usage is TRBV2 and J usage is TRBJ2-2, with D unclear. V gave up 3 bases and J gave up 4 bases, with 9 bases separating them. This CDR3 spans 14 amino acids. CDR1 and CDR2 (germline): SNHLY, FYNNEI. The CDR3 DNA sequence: TGTGCCAGCAGTGAGACGTCCCTCACCGGGGAGCTGTTTTTT. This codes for CASSETSLTGELFF.

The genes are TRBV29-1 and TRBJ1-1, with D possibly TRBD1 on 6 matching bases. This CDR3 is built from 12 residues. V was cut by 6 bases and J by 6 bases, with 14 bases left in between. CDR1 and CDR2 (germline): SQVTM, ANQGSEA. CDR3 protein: CSVAQGGAEAFF. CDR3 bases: TGCAGCGTAGCACAAGGGGGAGCTGAAGCTTTCTTT.

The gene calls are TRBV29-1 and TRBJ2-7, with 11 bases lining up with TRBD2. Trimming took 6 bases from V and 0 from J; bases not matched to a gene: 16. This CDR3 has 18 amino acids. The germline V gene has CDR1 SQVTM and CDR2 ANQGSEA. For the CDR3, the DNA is TGCAGCGTAGCCTGGGGGACTAGCGGCTCAATTAGCTCCTACGAGCAGTACTTC. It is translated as CSVAWGTSGSISSYEQYF.

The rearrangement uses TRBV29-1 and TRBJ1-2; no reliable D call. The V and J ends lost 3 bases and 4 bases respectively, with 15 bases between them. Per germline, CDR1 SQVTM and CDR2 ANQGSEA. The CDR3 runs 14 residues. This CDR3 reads CSVDDSEGTYGYTF. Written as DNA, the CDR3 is TGCAGCGTTGATGATAGTGAGGGTACCTATGGCTACACCTTC. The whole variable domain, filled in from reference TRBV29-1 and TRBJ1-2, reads SAVISQKPSRDICQRGTSLTIQCQVDSQVTMMFWYRQQPGQSLTLIATANQGSEATYESGFVIDKFPISRPNLTFSTLTVSNMSPEDSSIYLCSVDDSEGTYGYTFGSGTRLTVV.

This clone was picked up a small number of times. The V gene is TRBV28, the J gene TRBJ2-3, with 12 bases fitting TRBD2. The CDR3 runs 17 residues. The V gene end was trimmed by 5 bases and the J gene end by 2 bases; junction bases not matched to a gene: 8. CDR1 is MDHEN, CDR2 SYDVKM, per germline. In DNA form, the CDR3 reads TGTGCCAGCAGTGTCCCTAGCGGGGGGGCCGACACAGATACGCAGTATTTT. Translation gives CASSVPSGGADTDTQYF.

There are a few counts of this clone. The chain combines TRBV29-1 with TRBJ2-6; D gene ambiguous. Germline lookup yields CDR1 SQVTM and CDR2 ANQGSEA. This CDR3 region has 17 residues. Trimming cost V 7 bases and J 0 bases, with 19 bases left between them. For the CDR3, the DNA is TGCAGCGCCCTTACCTCGAGGTATTCCTCTGGGGCCAACGTCCTGACTTTC. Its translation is CSALTSRYSSGANVLTF.

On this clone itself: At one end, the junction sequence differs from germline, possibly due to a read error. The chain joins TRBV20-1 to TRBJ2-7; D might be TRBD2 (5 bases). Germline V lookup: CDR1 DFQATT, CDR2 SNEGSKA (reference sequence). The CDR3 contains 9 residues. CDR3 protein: CSATRRPLF. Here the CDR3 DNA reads TGCAGTGCTACGCGGAGGCCACTATTC.

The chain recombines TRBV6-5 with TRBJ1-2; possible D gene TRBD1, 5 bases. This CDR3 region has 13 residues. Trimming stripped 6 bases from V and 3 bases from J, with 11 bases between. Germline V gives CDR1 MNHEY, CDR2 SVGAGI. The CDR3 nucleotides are TGTGCCAGCAGGTTACAGGCAGACTATGGCTACACCTTC. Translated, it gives CASRLQADYGYTF.

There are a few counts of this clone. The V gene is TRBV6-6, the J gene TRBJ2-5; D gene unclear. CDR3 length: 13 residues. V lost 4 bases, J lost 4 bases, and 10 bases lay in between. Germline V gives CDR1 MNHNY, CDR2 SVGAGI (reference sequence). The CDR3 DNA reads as TGTGCCAGCAGTTTCCTAGACACAGAGACCCAGTACTTC. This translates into CASSFLDTETQYF.

CDR3 sequence reads: CASSVVSGGEQYF. The CDR3 DNA sequence: TGTGCCAGCAGCGTAGTGTCGGGAGGCGAGCAGTACTTC. The chain is built from TRBV9 and TRBJ2-7, with 7 bases that match TRBD2. Germline loops: CDR1 SGDLS, CDR2 YYNGEE. V was clipped by 0 bases and J by 6 bases; unmatched bases: 3. The CDR3 loop spans 13 amino acids.

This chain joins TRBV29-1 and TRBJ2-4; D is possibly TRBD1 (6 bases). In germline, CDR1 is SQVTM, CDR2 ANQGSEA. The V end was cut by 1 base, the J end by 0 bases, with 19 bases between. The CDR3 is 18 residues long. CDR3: CSVEGGRTAELAKNIQYF. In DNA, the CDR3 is TGCAGCGTTGAAGGGGGGCGGACAGCCGAATTAGCCAAAAACATTCAGTACTTC.

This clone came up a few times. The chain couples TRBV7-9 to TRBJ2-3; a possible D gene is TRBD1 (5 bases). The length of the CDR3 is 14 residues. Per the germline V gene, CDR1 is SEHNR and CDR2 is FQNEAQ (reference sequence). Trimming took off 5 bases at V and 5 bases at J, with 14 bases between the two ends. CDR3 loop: CASSPQGPGDTQYF. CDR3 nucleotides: TGTGCCAGCAGCCCCCAGGGTCCCGGAGATACGCAGTATTTT.

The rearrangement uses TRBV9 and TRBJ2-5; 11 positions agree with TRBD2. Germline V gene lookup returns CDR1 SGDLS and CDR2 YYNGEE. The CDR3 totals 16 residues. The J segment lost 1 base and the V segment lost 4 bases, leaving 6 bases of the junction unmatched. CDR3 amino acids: CASSLGTSGLQETQYF. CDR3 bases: TGTGCCAGCAGCCTCGGGACTAGCGGACTCCAAGAGACCCAGTACTTC. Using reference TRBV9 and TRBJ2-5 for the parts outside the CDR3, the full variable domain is DSGVTQTPKHLITATGQRVTLRCSPRSGDLSVYWYQQSLDQGLQFLIQYYNGEERAKGNILERFSAQQFPDLHSELNLSSLELGDSALYFCASSLGTSGLQETQYFGPGTRLLVL.

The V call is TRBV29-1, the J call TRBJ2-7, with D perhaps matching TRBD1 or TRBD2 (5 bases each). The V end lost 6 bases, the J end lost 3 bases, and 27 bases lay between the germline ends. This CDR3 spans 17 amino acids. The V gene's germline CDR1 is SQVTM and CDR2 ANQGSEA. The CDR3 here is CSVGVRSLWQDHYEQYF. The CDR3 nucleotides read TGCAGCGTGGGGGTCCGGAGCCTCTGGCAGGATCACTACGAGCAGTACTTC.

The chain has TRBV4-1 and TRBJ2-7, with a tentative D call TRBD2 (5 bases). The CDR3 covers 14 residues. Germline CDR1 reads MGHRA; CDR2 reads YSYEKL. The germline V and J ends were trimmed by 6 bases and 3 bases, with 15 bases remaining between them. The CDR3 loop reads CASRSGENRYEQYF. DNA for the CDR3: TGCGCCAGCAGGTCCGGGGAGAATCGCTACGAGCAGTACTTC.

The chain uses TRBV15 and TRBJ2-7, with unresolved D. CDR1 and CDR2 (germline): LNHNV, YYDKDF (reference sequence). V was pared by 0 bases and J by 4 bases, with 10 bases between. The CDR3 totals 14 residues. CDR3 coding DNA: TGTGCCACCAGCAGAGATCGAGTGGGTTACGAGCAGTACTTC. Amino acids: CATSRDRVGYEQYF.

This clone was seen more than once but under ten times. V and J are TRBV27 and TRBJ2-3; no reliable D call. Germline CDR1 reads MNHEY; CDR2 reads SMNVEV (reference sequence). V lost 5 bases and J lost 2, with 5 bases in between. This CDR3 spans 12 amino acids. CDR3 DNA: TGTGCCAGCAGTGATCACACAGATACGCAGTATTTT. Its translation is CASSDHTDTQYF.

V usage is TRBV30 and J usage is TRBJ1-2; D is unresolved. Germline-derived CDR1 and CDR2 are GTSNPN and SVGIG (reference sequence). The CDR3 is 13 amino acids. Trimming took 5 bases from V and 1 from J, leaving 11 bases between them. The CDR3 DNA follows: TGTGCCTGGGAGGAGTGGGATAACTATGGCTACACCTTC. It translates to CAWEEWDNYGYTF.

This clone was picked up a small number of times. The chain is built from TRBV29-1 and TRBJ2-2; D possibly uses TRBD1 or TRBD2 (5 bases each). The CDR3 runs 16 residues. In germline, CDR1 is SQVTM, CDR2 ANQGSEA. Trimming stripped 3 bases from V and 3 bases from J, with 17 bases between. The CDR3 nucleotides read TGCAGCGTTGATTCGGGACCTAAAGACTACACCGGGGAGCTGTTTTTT. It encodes CSVDSGPKDYTGELFF.

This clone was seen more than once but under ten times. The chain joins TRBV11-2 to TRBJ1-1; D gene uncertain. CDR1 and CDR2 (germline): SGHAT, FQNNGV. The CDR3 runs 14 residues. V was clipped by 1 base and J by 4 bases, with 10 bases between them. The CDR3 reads CASSLAPAITEAFF. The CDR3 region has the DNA TGTGCCAGCAGCTTAGCTCCGGCTATCACTGAAGCTTTCTTT.

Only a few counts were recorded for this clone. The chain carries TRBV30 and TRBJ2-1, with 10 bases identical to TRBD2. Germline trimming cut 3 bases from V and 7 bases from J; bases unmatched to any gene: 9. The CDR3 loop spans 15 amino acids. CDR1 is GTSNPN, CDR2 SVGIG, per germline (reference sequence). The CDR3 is CAWRVLAGVWNEQFF. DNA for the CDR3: TGTGCCTGGAGGGTCCTAGCGGGAGTGTGGAATGAGCAGTTCTTC.

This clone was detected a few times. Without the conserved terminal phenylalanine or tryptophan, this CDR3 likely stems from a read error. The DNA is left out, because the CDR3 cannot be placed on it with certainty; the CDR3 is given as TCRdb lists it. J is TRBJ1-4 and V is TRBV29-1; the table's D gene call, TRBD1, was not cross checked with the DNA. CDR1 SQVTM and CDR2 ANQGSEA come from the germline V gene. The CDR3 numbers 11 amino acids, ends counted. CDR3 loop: CSVEEGGTGIL.

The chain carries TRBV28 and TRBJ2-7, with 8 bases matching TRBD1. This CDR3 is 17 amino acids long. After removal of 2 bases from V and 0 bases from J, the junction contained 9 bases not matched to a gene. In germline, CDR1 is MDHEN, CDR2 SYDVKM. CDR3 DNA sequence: TGTGCCAGCAGTTTACCCCGAGGGGACAGGAGCTCCTACGAGCAGTACTTC. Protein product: CASSLPRGDRSSYEQYF.

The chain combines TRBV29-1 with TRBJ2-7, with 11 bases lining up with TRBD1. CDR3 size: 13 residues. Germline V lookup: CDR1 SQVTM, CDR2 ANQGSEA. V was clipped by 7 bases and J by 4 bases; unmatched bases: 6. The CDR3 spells CSARTGGGYEQYF. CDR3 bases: TGCAGCGCTCGGACAGGGGGCGGATACGAGCAGTACTTC.

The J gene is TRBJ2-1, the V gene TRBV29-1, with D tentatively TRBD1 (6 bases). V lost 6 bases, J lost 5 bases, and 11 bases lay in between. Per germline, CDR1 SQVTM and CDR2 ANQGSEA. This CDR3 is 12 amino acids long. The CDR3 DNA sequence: TGCAGCGTCCCCGGACAGAACAATGAGCAGTTCTTC. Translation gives CSVPGQNNEQFF.

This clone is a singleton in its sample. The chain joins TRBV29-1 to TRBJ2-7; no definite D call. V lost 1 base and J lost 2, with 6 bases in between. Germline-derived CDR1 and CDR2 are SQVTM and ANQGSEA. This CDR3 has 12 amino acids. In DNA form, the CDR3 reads TGCAGCGTTGAAGGGATGCCCTACGAGCAGTACTTC. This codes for CSVEGMPYEQYF.